The 26 T cell receptor beta chains reported below all come from one sample, sequenced in a study of identical twins. TCRdb fed the 5' RACE reads into MiXCR, producing one record per CDR3 protein. The sample includes 270,000 or so distinct CDR3 sequences, about 9% of them seen just once. These data also featured in a second study, about yellow fever vaccine responses in identical twins.

Specimen: CD8+ T cells sorted from blood. The receptors were sampled from a woman under 30 in good health.

The rearrangement joins TRBV5-6 to TRBJ2-7, with D perhaps TRBD1 (5 bases). The germline V gene encodes CDR1 SGHDT and CDR2 YYEEEE. V shed 4 bases and J shed 1 base, with 12 bases lying between them. The CDR3 has 14 amino acids. CDR3 in DNA: TGTGCCAGCAGCGGAAGACAGAATTCCTACGAGCAGTACTTC. Its protein product is CASSGRQNSYEQYF.

This clonotype was seen only a few times. V usage is TRBV5-1 and J usage is TRBJ1-6; D might be TRBD1 (6 bases). V was shortened by 0 bases and J by 0 bases, with 7 bases between the two germline ends. The CDR3 is 16 amino acids. Germline V gene lookup returns CDR1 SGHRS and CDR2 YFSETQ. CDR3 nucleotide sequence: TGCGCCAGCAGCTTGGAGGGGGGCTCCTATAATTCACCCCTCCACTTT. Protein product: CASSLEGGSYNSPLHF.

At least ten counts were recorded for this clonotype. V is TRBV29-1 and J is TRBJ2-7; D is undetermined. Germline lookup yields CDR1 SQVTM and CDR2 ANQGSEA. V was pared by 0 bases and J by 7 bases, with 19 bases between. CDR3 size: 15 residues. CDR3 in DNA: TGCAGCGTTGAAGATCGGGCGCAGCCCCAAATAGAGCAGTACTTC. Encoded protein: CSVEDRAQPQIEQYF.

The rearrangement links TRBV25-1 to TRBJ2-2; D may be TRBD1 (6 bases). CDR1 and CDR2 (germline): MGHDK, SYGVNS. The CDR3 consists of 15 residues. V lost 0 bases and J lost 5, with 10 bases in between. CDR3 sequence: CASSEYRGRTGELFF. In nucleotides, the CDR3 is TGTGCCAGCAGTGAATACAGGGGACGGACCGGGGAGCTGTTTTTT.

This clonotype was seen only a few times. The chain has TRBV7-9 and TRBJ2-3; no reliable D call. The CDR3 has 15 residues. V was trimmed by 6 bases and J by 2 bases, leaving 15 bases between them. The germline V gene encodes CDR1 SEHNR and CDR2 FQNEAQ (reference sequence). For the CDR3, the DNA is TGTGCCAGCAGGGACCCATCGAAAAACACAGATACGCAGTATTTT. Its translation is CASRDPSKNTDTQYF.

In this sample, this clonotype turned up many times. The chain carries TRBV5-1 and TRBJ2-7; no clear D. Germline CDR1 reads SGHRS; CDR2 reads YFSETQ. This CDR3 region has 16 residues. V lost 2 bases to trimming and J lost 0 bases, with 15 bases between them. Written as DNA, the CDR3 is TGCGCCAGCAGCTTAGATCGGCAGATCCTCTCCTACGAGCAGTACTTC. It yields the protein CASSLDRQILSYEQYF.

This clonotype came up a few times. The J gene is TRBJ2-3, the V gene TRBV14; weak D call: TRBD2 (6 bases). The CDR3 has 16 amino acids. Trimming took off 4 bases at V and 5 bases at J, with 19 bases between the two ends. Germline-derived CDR1 and CDR2 are SGHDN and FVKESK. The CDR3 loop is CASSLKVGRGRDTQYF. The CDR3 DNA reads as TGTGCCAGCAGCCTAAAAGTCGGTCGGGGGAGAGATACGCAGTATTTT. Based on the CDR3 plus reference TRBV14 and TRBJ2-3, the full variable domain is EAGVTQFPSHSVIEKGQTVTLRCDPISGHDNLYWYRRVMGKEIKFLLHFVKESKQDESGMPNNRFLAERTGGTYSTLKVQPAELEDSGVYFCASSLKVGRGRDTQYFGPGTRLTVL.

V usage is TRBV29-1 and J usage is TRBJ2-1; TRBD2 agrees at 10 bases. The V gene end was trimmed by 4 bases and the J gene end by 7 bases; junction bases not matched to a gene: 7. The CDR3 is 14 amino acids. Germline CDR1 reads SQVTM; CDR2 reads ANQGSEA. CDR3 coding DNA: TGCAGCGTTGTAGCGGGGGGTGAGTGGAATGAGCAGTTCTTC. Amino acid sequence: CSVVAGGEWNEQFF.

This chain connects TRBV11-2 to TRBJ2-5; tentative D call: TRBD1 (6 bases). Germline V CDR1 and CDR2: SGHAT, FQNNGV. CDR3 length: 13 amino acids. Trimming cost V 8 bases and J 5 bases, with 15 bases left between them. The CDR3 loop is CASGSGTPETQYF. In DNA, the CDR3 is TGTGCCAGCGGCTCGGGGACACCCGAGACCCAGTACTTC.

The chain links TRBV7-9 to TRBJ2-1; 10 bases match TRBD2. The CDR3 runs 16 residues. V lost 1 base to trimming and J lost 1 base; unmatched junction nucleotides: 1. Germline CDR1 is SEHNR and CDR2 is FQNEAQ (reference sequence). CDR3 sequence: CASSLGTSGSYNEQFF. In DNA, the CDR3 is TGTGCCAGCAGCTTAGGGACTAGCGGTTCCTACAATGAGCAGTTCTTC.

This clonotype was seen only a few times. The chain uses TRBV27 and TRBJ2-7; D is perhaps TRBD2 (6 bases). Trimming pared 5 bases from V and 1 base from J, leaving 18 bases between. From germline, CDR1 is MNHEY and CDR2 SMNVEV (reference sequence). The CDR3 runs to 16 residues. In nucleotides, the CDR3 is TGTGCCAGCAGTCACAGTGGAGGGGAGGAATCCTACGAGCAGTACTTC. Its translation is CASSHSGGEESYEQYF.

This clonotype has only a few counts. V usage is TRBV4-1 and J usage is TRBJ2-7, with 7 positions matching TRBD2. CDR1 is MGHRA and CDR2 is YSYEKL in the germline V gene. J lost 4 bases, V lost 0 bases, and 9 bases had no gene match. This CDR3 is 16 amino acids long. As DNA, the CDR3 is TGCGCCAGCAGCCAAGATGGCGGGAGATTGGGGTACGAGCAGTACTTC. It yields the protein CASSQDGGRLGYEQYF.

This clonotype was picked up a small number of times. The chain joins TRBV29-1 to TRBJ2-7; either TRBD1 or TRBD2 may fit D (5 bases each). Trimming shortened V by 7 bases and J by 4 bases, and 17 bases separated the two germline ends. CDR3 size: 13 residues. Looked up from germline, CDR1 is SQVTM and CDR2 is ANQGSEA. Here the CDR3 reads CSGSEGRRYEQYF. The CDR3 region has the DNA TGCAGCGGTTCTGAGGGGAGAAGGTACGAGCAGTACTTC.

This clonotype was seen more than once but under ten times. V usage is TRBV7-9 and J usage is TRBJ2-2; D gene uncertain. Per the germline V gene, CDR1 is SEHNR and CDR2 is FQNEAQ (reference sequence). V was pared by 8 bases and J by 3 bases, with 10 bases between. The CDR3 consists of 13 residues. This CDR3 reads CASQDGYTGELFF. The CDR3 coding sequence is TGTGCCAGCCAGGACGGATACACCGGGGAGCTGTTTTTT.

The chain joins TRBV5-8 to TRBJ2-4; a weak D match, TRBD1 (5 bases). CDR3 length equals 12 residues. Germline CDR1 reads SGHTS; CDR2 reads YDEGEE. Trimming took 0 bases from V and 13 from J, leaving 11 bases between them. CDR3 nucleotides: TGTGCCAGCAGCTTGGGGACAATGCCGCAGTACTTC. The encoded protein is CASSLGTMPQYF.

The table lists this clonotype with a few counts. The chain recombines TRBV7-9 with TRBJ2-1, with 8 bases aligning to TRBD2. Germline CDR1 is SEHNR and CDR2 is FQNEAQ (reference sequence). J was trimmed by 5 bases and V by 5 bases; bases with no gene match: 8. The CDR3 is 15 amino acids. This CDR3 is CASSPGGESHNEQFF. CDR3 nucleotides: TGTGCCAGCAGCCCGGGGGGGGAATCCCACAATGAGCAGTTCTTC. The variable domain in full, with the rest retrieved from reference TRBV7-9 and TRBJ2-1, is DTGVSQNPRHKITKRGQNVTFRCDPISEHNRLYWYRQTLGQGPEFLTYFQNEAQLEKSRLLSDRFSAERPKGSFSTLEIQRTEQGDSAMYLCASSPGGESHNEQFFGPGTRLTVL.

This clonotype was observed at least ten times. J is TRBJ2-1 and V is TRBV6-1; 7 bases are a match to TRBD2. The germline V gene has CDR1 MNHNS and CDR2 SASEGT. Unmatched junction bases numbered 13, after V lost 8 bases and J lost 3 bases. This CDR3 has 16 amino acids. This CDR3 reads CASWSGDRNYYNEQFF. CDR3 nucleotide sequence: TGTGCCAGCTGGAGCGGGGACCGGAATTACTACAATGAGCAGTTCTTC.

The genes are TRBV9 and TRBJ2-5; 10 positions match TRBD1. The CDR3 covers 15 residues. Germline assignment: CDR1 SGDLS and CDR2 YYNGEE. The J segment lost 4 bases and the V segment lost 4 bases, leaving 7 bases of the junction unmatched. The CDR3, as DNA: TGTGCCAGCAGCTCGACAGGGGGCGAGGGAGAGACCCAGTACTTC. It translates to CASSSTGGEGETQYF.

The rearrangement uses TRBV7-9 and TRBJ2-1, with D possibly being TRBD2 (6 bases). Germline V gene lookup returns CDR1 SEHNR and CDR2 FQNEAQ (reference sequence). The CDR3 covers 13 residues. Trimming left V 5 bases short and J 7 bases short, with 12 bases between. The CDR3 loop is CASSPRLENEQFF. DNA of the CDR3: TGTGCCAGCAGCCCCAGACTAGAGAATGAGCAGTTCTTC.

This clonotype occurred many times. This sequence joins TRBV5-1 and TRBJ2-1, with 8 bases fitting TRBD1. This CDR3 is built from 16 residues. Per germline, CDR1 SGHRS and CDR2 YFSETQ. With V trimmed by 4 bases and J by 0 bases, 6 bases remained unmatched. The CDR3 DNA reads as TGCGCCAGCAGCGGATTAGACAGGGGCTCCTACAATGAGCAGTTCTTC. It specifies CASSGLDRGSYNEQFF.

The chain joins TRBV12-3 or TRBV12-4 to TRBJ2-1, with D perhaps matching TRBD1 (5 bases). Trimming removed 7 bases at V and 5 bases at J, with 18 bases between. There are 15 residues in the CDR3. The CDR3: CASTFQGVIDNEQFF. The CDR3 coding sequence is TGTGCCAGCACCTTTCAAGGGGTAATCGACAATGAGCAGTTCTTC.

This rearrangement joins TRBV23-1 to TRBJ2-2, with D possibly matching TRBD2 (5 bases). TRBV23-1 is treated as an ORF (open reading frame) with a function not yet certain. V lost 1 base and J lost 6, with 12 bases in between. This CDR3 region has 15 residues. In nucleotides, the CDR3 is TGCGCCAGCAGTCAATTATCACCCGGGGCCGGGGAGCTGTTTTTT. Translating it yields CASSQLSPGAGELFF.

A few counts support this clonotype. The rearrangement joins TRBV11-2 to TRBJ1-1; TRBD1 agrees at 9 bases. The CDR3 loop spans 18 amino acids. The germline CDR1 and CDR2 sequences are SGHAT and FQNNGV. V shed 1 base, J shed 3 bases, and the junction held 12 bases outside the gene matches. This CDR3 reads CASSLVYPFRQGDTEAFF. The CDR3, as DNA: TGTGCCAGCAGCTTAGTGTACCCCTTCCGACAGGGGGACACTGAAGCTTTCTTT.

This clonotype came up many times. In DNA form, the CDR3 reads TGTGCCAGCAGCTTAGACTCAAAAGAGACCCAGTACTTC. Translation gives CASSLDSKETQYF. This chain joins TRBV7-9 and TRBJ2-5; D not resolved. The germline V gene encodes CDR1 SEHNR and CDR2 FQNEAQ (reference sequence). V lost 1 base, J lost 3 bases, and 6 bases lay in between. The CDR3 length is 13 residues.

The table lists this clonotype with many counts. The chain joins TRBV20-1 to TRBJ2-1; D may match TRBD1 or TRBD2 (6 bases each). Germline CDR1 reads DFQATT; CDR2 reads SNEGSKA (reference sequence). Trimming cost V 5 bases and J 10 bases, with 21 bases left between them. The CDR3 is made up of 14 amino acids. CDR3 sequence reads: CSAHRVASGEEQFF. CDR3 in DNA: TGCAGTGCTCACAGGGTGGCGTCGGGGGAGGAGCAGTTCTTC.

This clonotype appeared a few times. The chain has TRBV18 and TRBJ2-2; 10 bases line up with TRBD1. Germline V gene sequence: CDR1 KGHSH, CDR2 LQKENI. The length of the CDR3 is 16 residues. J was trimmed by 1 base and V by 5 bases; bases with no gene match: 4. CDR3 amino acids: CASSDDRGRNTGELFF. CDR3 DNA: TGTGCCAGCTCAGACGACAGGGGGCGGAACACCGGGGAGCTGTTTTTT.